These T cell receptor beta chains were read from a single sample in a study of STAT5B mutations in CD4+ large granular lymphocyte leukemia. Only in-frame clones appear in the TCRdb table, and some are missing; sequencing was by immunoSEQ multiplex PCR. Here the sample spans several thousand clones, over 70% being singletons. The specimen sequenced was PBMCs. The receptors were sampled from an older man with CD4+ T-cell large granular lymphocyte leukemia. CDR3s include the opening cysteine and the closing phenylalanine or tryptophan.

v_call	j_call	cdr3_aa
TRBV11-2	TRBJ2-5	CASSSGSRRKETQYF
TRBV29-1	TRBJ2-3	CSVIAWTGTDTQYF
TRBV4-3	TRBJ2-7	CASSQGTGYFYEQYF
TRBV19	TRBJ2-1	CASRGGTTYNEQFF
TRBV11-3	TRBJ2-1	CASSLHRGYNEQFF
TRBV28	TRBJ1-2	CASSPPSLSVDYGYTF
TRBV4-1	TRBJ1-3	CASSQGRQGGNTIYF
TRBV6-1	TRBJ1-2	CASSDRQGIYYGYTF
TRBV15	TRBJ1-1	CATSREPTEAFF
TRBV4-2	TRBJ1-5	CASSQEIHQPQHF
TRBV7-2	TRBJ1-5	CASSFSGQGYSNQPQHF
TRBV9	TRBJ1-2	CASSATTTGVGAGGYTF
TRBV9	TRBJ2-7	CASSPEGRVFYEQYF
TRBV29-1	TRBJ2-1	CSAPTSGVYNEQFF
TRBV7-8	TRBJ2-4	CASSLQGAAKNIQYF
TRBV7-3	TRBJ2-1	CASSLSGTSGDLKQFF
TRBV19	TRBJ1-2	CASLSQTGGEPNYGYTF
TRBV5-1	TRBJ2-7	CASSPRTGGYEQYF
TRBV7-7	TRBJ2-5	CASSRPPGGEETQYF
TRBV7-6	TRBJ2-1	CASSLAVAGALTNNEQFF